The present entry profiles one T cell receptor beta chain with its context. Its antigen remains unidentified. Generated by immunoSEQ multiplex PCR, the TCRdb table keeps only in-frame clones and is missing some. The sample lists some 84,000 clones; approximately 91% were seen once. This sample is part of a study of cytomegalovirus exposure and HLA in healthy donors. Study in general: The same platform was used for the roughly 120 validation repertoires and the approximately 670 first-cohort repertoires, a later analysis reported.

Study observations and caveats: Among TCR beta chains, those listed as cytomegalovirus-associated numbered roughly 150. Cytomegalovirus status was reportedly diagnosed by the classifier with high specificity and sensitivity.

V shed 6 bases, J shed 1 base, and the junction held 4 bases outside the gene matches. The CDR3 length is 15 residues. Germline V CDR1 and CDR2: MDHEN, SYDVKM. This receptor was taken from a man younger than 40 in good health and CMV-seronegative. The V call is TRBV28, the J call TRBJ1-5; 9 positions match TRBD1. The sample taken for sequencing was PBMCs. CDR3 amino acids: CASSRTGGSNQPQHF. The DNA for the CDR3 is TGTGCCAGCAGCCGAACAGGGGGCAGCAATCAGCCCCAGCATTTT.